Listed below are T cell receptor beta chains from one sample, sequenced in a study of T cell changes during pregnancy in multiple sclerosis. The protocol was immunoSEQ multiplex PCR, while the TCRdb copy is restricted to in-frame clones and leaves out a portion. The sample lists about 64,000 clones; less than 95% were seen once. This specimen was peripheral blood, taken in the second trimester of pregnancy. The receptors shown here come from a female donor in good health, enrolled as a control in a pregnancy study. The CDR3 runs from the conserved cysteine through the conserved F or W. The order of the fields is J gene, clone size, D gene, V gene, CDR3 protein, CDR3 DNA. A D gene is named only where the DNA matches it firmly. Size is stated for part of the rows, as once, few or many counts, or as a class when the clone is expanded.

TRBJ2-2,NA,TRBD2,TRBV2,CASKRGGGGALELFF,TGTGCCAGCAAACGGGGGGGTGGAGGGGCTCTGGAGCTGTTTTTT
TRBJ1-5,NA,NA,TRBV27,CASGPNNQPQHF,TGTGCCAGCGGCCCGAATAATCAGCCCCAGCATTTT
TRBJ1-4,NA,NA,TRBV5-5,CASSPSTGPRGEKLFF,TGTGCCAGCAGCCCTTCTACAGGGCCTAGGGGTGAAAAACTGTTTTTT
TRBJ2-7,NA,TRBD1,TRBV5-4,CASSPGGLSYEQYF,TGTGCCAGCAGCCCAGGGGGTCTCTCCTACGAGCAGTACTTC
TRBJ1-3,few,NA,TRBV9,CASSVLQGPIYF,TGTGCCAGCAGCGTACTTCAGGGTCCCATATATTTT
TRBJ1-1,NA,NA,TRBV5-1,CASSLGQINTEAFF,TGCGCCAGCAGCTTGGGACAGATTAACACTGAAGCTTTCTTT
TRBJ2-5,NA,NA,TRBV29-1,CSVDRGYETQYF,TGCAGCGTTGACAGGGGCTACGAGACCCAGTACTTC
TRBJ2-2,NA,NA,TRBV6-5,CASRILGKSGELFF,TGTGCCAGCAGGATACTAGGAAAGTCCGGGGAGCTGTTTTTT
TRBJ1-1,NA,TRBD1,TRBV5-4,CASSPGDRVEAFF,TGTGCCAGCAGCCCAGGGGACAGGGTAGAAGCTTTCTTT
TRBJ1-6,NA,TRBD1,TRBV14,CASRRQGRSSPLHF,TGTGCCAGCAGACGACAGGGAAGGTCTTCACCCCTCCACTTT
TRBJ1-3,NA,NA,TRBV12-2,CASRPPPALSGGVGNTIYF,TGTGCAAGTCGCCCCCCCCCGGCCCTTTCCGGGGGAGTTGGAAACACCATATATTTT
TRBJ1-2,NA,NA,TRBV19,CASSIEREPGYTF,TGTGCCAGTAGTATCGAACGAGAGCCCGGCTACACCTTC
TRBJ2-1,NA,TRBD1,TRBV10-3,CAISESTGRKDEQFF,TGTGCCATCAGTGAATCGACAGGGAGAAAGGATGAGCAGTTCTTC
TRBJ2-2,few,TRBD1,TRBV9,CASSVETTGGAGGELFF,TGTGCCAGCAGCGTAGAGACTACAGGGGGCGCCGGCGGGGAGCTGTTTTTT
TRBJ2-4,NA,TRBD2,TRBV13,CASSQEGLAGGGAKNIQYF,TGTGCCAGCAGCCAAGAAGGACTAGCGGGGGGGGGCGCCAAAAACATTCAGTACTTC
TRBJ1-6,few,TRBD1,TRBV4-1,CASSQQTGDNSPLHF,TGCGCCAGCAGCCAACAGACAGGGGACAATTCACCCCTCCACTTT
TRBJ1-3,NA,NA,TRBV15,CATSTGNGNTIYF,TGTGCCACCAGCACAGGGAACGGAAACACCATATATTTT
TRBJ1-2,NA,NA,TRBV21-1,CASSTADREGYGYTF,TGTGCCAGCAGCACGGCGGACAGGGAGGGCTATGGCTACACCTTC
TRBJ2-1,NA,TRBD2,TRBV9,CASSVGGGGALDEQFF,TGTGCCAGCAGCGTAGGAGGCGGGGGGGCCTTAGATGAGCAGTTCTTC
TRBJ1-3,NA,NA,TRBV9,CASSVEAGGGNTIYF,TGTGCCAGCAGCGTAGAGGCAGGCGGGGGAAACACCATATATTTT
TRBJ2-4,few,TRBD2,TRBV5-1,CASSLKAGENIQYF,TGCGCCAGCAGCTTAAAAGCGGGAGAGAACATTCAGTACTTC
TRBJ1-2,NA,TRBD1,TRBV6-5,CATSRQGAWGYTF,TGTGCTACCTCGCGGCAGGGGGCTTGGGGCTACACCTTC
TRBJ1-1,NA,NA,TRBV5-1,CASSSYRMNTEAFF,TGCGCCAGCAGCTCATACAGGATGAACACTGAAGCTTTCTTT
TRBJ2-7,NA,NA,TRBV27,CASSLGSLTYEQYF,TGTGCCAGCAGCCTAGGGAGCTTGACCTACGAGCAGTACTTC
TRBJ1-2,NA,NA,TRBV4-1,CASSRFEGGPRYGYTF,TGCGCCAGCAGCCGTTTTGAGGGGGGGCCAAGATATGGCTACACCTTC
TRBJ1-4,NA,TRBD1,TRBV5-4,CASSFTGGGEKLFF,TGTGCCAGCAGCTTTACAGGGGGCGGTGAAAAACTGTTTTTT
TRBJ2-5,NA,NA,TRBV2,CATPRTQETQYF,TGTGCCACCCCCCGGACTCAAGAGACCCAGTACTTC
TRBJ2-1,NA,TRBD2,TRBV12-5,CASGAGRLAGGRDGQFF,TGTGCTAGTGGGGCTGGACGGCTAGCGGGAGGTCGGGATGGGCAGTTCTTC
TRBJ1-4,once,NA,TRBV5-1,CASRKTRRPNEKLFF,TGCGCCAGCCGAAAGACCAGGAGGCCTAATGAAAAACTGTTTTTT
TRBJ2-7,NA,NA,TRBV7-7,CASSLAGADEQYF,TGTGCTAGCAGCTTGGCAGGGGCAGACGAGCAGTACTTC
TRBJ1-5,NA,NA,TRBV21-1,CASSTVLRDNLGYSNQPQHF,TGTGCCAGCAGCACAGTTCTCCGGGACAACTTGGGATATAGCAATCAGCCCCAGCATTTT
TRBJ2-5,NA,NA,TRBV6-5,CASSDSQETQYF,TGTGCCAGCAGCGACAGCCAAGAGACCCAGTACTTC
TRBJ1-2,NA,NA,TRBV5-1,CASSSGQVGGYTF,TGCGCCAGCAGCTCCGGACAAGTTGGGGGCTACACCTTC